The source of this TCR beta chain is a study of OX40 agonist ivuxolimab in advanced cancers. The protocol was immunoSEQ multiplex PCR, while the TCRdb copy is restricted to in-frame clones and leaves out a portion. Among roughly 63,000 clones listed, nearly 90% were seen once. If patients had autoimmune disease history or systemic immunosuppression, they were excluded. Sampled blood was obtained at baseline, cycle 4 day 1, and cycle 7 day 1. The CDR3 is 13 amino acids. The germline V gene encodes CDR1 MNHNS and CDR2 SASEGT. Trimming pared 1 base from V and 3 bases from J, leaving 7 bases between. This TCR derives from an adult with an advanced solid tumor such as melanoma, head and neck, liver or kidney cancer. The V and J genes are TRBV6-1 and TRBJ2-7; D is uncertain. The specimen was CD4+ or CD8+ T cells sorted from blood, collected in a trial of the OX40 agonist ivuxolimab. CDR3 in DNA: TGTGCCAGCAGTGAAGGGACGGACTACGAGCAGTACTTC. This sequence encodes CASSEGTDYEQYF.